This T cell receptor beta chain is from a study of PD-1 blockade in classical Hodgkin lymphoma. The study, taken as a whole, reports: Whoever responded completely had baseline diversity much like that seen in newly diagnosed patients. Whatever underlies the repertoire differences (possibly disease activity or prior therapy) remains undefined. In CD4+ cells, TCR diversity went up significantly by C4D1, but in CD8+ cells it did not. Newly diagnosed patients reportedly trailed healthy donors in baseline TCR diversity.

Sequencing was performed with immunoSEQ multiplex PCR; in TCRdb, only in-frame clones are kept and a portion is missing. The sample records about 12,000 clones, roughly 84% being singletons. The CDR3 is 16 residues long. Germline V lookup: CDR1 SGHDT, CDR2 YYEEEE. V was clipped by 5 bases and J by 0 bases; unmatched bases: 10. All patients experienced relapse after autologous stem cell transplantation, and brentuximab vedotin exposure was variable. Purification of CD4+ T cells from thawed PBMCs was performed via magnetic negative selection. As for this clone: Its matching antigen is unknown.

Sample: CD4+ T cells from blood, taken at baseline. This clonotype was sampled from a human donor with classical Hodgkin lymphoma. This sequence joins TRBV5-6 and TRBJ1-2; 7 bases line up with TRBD1. CDR3 loop: CASRTDRQSSNYGYTF. The CDR3 nucleotides are TGTGCCAGCAGGACGGACAGGCAAAGTTCTAACTATGGCTACACCTTC.